These 9 T cell receptor beta chains were sequenced from one sample in a study of blood T cell repertoires in COVID-19. The assay was immunoSEQ multiplex PCR, and TCRdb's table has in-frame clones only and misses some. The sample comprises 220,000 or so clones, around 83% of which are singletons, and about a tenth rests with the top ten. The sample consisted of peripheral blood. These TCRs come from a woman between 50 and 59 years old with COVID-19, enrolled during active disease.

This clone appeared a single time. CDR3 sequence: CASSLAPLITDEQFF. The CDR3 DNA reads TGTGCCAGCAGCTTAGCGCCACTTATAACCGATGAGCAGTTCTTC. The V and J genes are TRBV7-9 and TRBJ2-1; D gene uncertain. Germline lookup yields CDR1 SEHNR and CDR2 FQNEAQ (reference sequence). The CDR3 contains 15 residues. V was shortened by 0 bases and J by 8 bases, with 14 bases between the two germline ends.

This chain links TRBV5-1 with TRBJ2-3; D unclear. This CDR3 is built from 14 residues. Germline V gene sequence: CDR1 SGHRS, CDR2 YFSETQ. Trimming cost V 0 bases and J 3 bases, with 8 bases left between them. CDR3 bases: TGCGCCAGCAGCTTGGGAGTTCCGACAGATACGCAGTATTTT. Translation gives CASSLGVPTDTQYF. Full variable domain (remainder filled in from reference TRBV5-1 and TRBJ2-3): KAGVTQTPRYLIKTRGQQVTLSCSPISGHRSVSWYQQTPGQGLQFLFEYFSETQRNKGNFPGRFSGRQFSNSRSEMNVSTLELGDSALYLCASSLGVPTDTQYFGPGTRLTVL.

V is TRBV23-1 and J is TRBJ2-7; no reliable D call. TRBV23-1 is designated an ORF whose function remains uncertain. V was shortened by 6 bases and J by 1 base, with 16 bases between the two germline ends. CDR3 length: 15 residues. This chain's CDR3 is CASSPLEESSYEQYV. The CDR3 DNA is TGCGCCAGCAGCCCGCTTGAGGAATCTTCCTACGAGCAGTACGTC.

The V and J genes are TRBV5-4 and TRBJ1-1, with D perhaps matching TRBD1 (6 bases). The CDR3 has 14 amino acids. Trimming left V 0 bases short and J 2 bases short, with 8 bases between. The V gene's germline CDR1 is SGHNT and CDR2 YYREEE (reference sequence). Written as DNA, the CDR3 is TGTGCCAGCAGCTTGGACAGGGTAAACACTGAAGCTTTCTTT. Translation gives CASSLDRVNTEAFF.

The chain links TRBV10-1 to TRBJ1-1, with D uncertain. The CDR3 runs 14 residues. Trimming took off 3 bases at V and 3 bases at J, with 11 bases between the two ends. Germline values: CDR1 WNHNN, CDR2 SYGVQD (reference sequence). CDR3 protein: CASSETALDTEAFF. CDR3 sequence (DNA): TGCGCCAGCAGTGAAACAGCTCTGGACACTGAAGCTTTCTTT.

This clone was picked up a small number of times. The chain has TRBV12-5 and TRBJ2-1, with 15 bases aligning to TRBD2. The trim removed 4 bases at V and 2 bases at J, leaving 0 bases unmatched. CDR3 size: 16 residues. The germline V gene encodes CDR1 LGHNT and CDR2 FRNRAP. The CDR3 DNA is TGTGCTAGTGGTTGGACTAGCGGGGGGGCCTACAATGAGCAGTTCTTC. Protein: CASGWTSGGAYNEQFF.

The DNA of the CDR3 is TGTGCCAGCAGCTTGGATACGGGGATTCCGCAGTATTTT. This encodes CASSLDTGIPQYF. The chain links TRBV11-2 to TRBJ2-3; tentative D call: TRBD2 (5 bases). From germline, CDR1 is SGHAT and CDR2 FQNNGV. There are 13 residues in the CDR3. V lost 3 bases and J 10 bases, leaving 14 bases between the germline ends.

The chain carries TRBV13 and TRBJ1-3; 7 nucleotides line up with TRBD1. The germline V gene has CDR1 PRHDT and CDR2 FYEKMQ (reference sequence). The CDR3 is made up of 19 amino acids. J was trimmed by 0 bases and V by 4 bases; bases with no gene match: 15. CDR3 in amino acids: CASSWDRDLTISSGNTIYF. In DNA, the CDR3 is TGTGCCAGCAGCTGGGACAGAGACTTAACTATAAGCTCTGGAAACACCATATATTTT.

The chain combines TRBV12-5 with TRBJ2-3; TRBD1 agrees at 7 bases. V shed 0 bases, J shed 2 bases, and the junction held 8 bases outside the gene matches. Germline V gene data show CDR1 as LGHNT and CDR2 as FRNRAP. The CDR3 is 17 residues long. The CDR3: CASGLVGRQGDTDTQYF. In DNA form, the CDR3 reads TGTGCTAGTGGTTTGGTAGGTCGTCAGGGGGACACAGATACGCAGTATTTT.